This T cell receptor beta chain originates from a study of cytomegalovirus exposure and HLA in healthy donors. A multiplex PCR was run with 60 Vbeta primers and 13 Jbeta primers. TCRdb keeps only in-frame clones here, not all; method: immunoSEQ multiplex PCR. Among 210,000 or so clones listed, around 87% were seen once. The J segment lost 4 bases and the V segment lost 6 bases, leaving 2 bases of the junction unmatched. Germline CDR1 and CDR2: ENHRY and SYGVKD. This CDR3 contains 13 residues. The chain couples TRBV10-3 to TRBJ2-7; 11 bases match TRBD1. The receptor comes from a man aged 30 to 45 in good health and CMV-seronegative. Sequenced material: PBMCs. The CDR3, as DNA: TGTGCCATCAGCTGGGACAGGGGGTACGAGCAGTACTTC. It translates to CAISWDRGYEQYF.